Listed below are T cell receptor beta chains from one sample, sequenced in a study of shared clonotypes between healthy human individuals. The repertoire was sequenced with immunoSEQ multiplex PCR; TCRdb's copy has only in-frame clones and lacks some. Here the sample spans around 500,000 clones, around 80% being singletons. The sequenced sample was PBMCs. The source of these receptors is a woman between 40 and 55 years old in good health. Some clones in this sample may be carry-over from other donors' samples. Each CDR3 is given with its conserved first and last residue. Fields, in order: clone size, J gene, V gene, D gene, CDR3 protein, CDR3 DNA. A D gene is named only where the DNA matches it firmly. Size is omitted from some rows. Given values are once, few, many or a class for expanded clones.

>-|TRBJ1-5|TRBV7-3|TRBD1
CASSRGPNQPQHF
TGTGCCAGCAGCAGGGGGCCGAATCAGCCCCAGCATTTT
>-|TRBJ2-5|TRBV29-1|TRBD2
CSVGPGLAGGEETQYF
TGCAGCGTTGGCCCGGGACTAGCGGGAGGTGAAGAGACCCAGTACTTC
>once|TRBJ2-5|TRBV2|TRBD2
CASSPGLAGGQETQYF
TGTGCCAGCAGCCCCGGGCTAGCGGGGGGGCAAGAGACCCAGTACTTC
>-|TRBJ2-7|TRBV18|-
CASSPLGSSHEQYF
TGTGCCAGCTCACCACTTGGTTCTTCCCACGAGCAGTACTTC
>once|TRBJ2-6|TRBV4-1|-
CASSQEHRNWLLSGANVLTF
TGCGCCAGCAGCCAAGAGCATAGAAACTGGCTCCTCTCTGGGGCCAACGTCCTGACTTTC
>-|TRBJ1-2|TRBV30|-
CAWSPGRVRYGYTF
TGTGCCTGGAGCCCCGGCAGGGTGAGATATGGCTACACCTTC
>-|TRBJ2-7|TRBV19|-
CASSIGGEGTYEQYF
TGTGCCAGTAGTATTGGGGGAGAAGGAACCTACGAGCAGTACTTC
>-|TRBJ2-1|TRBV27|TRBD2
CASSSGTSGSVNEQFF
TGTGCCAGCAGTTCAGGGACTAGCGGGAGCGTGAATGAGCAGTTCTTC
>-|TRBJ2-6|TRBV7-8|-
CASSYGRSGANVLTF
TGTGCCAGCAGCTACGGGCGCTCTGGGGCCAACGTCCTGACTTTC
>-|TRBJ1-5|TRBV11-2|-
CASSLDRNNQPQHF
TGTGCCAGCAGCTTAGACAGGAACAATCAGCCCCAGCATTTT
>-|TRBJ2-2|TRBV7-9|-
CASSPSLYDTGELFF
TGTGCCAGCAGCCCCTCTCTCTATGACACCGGGGAGCTGTTTTTT
>-|TRBJ1-2|TRBV11-2|-
CASSLAHGSNGGYTF
TGTGCCAGCAGCTTAGCACACGGGTCCAATGGTGGCTACACCTTC
>-|TRBJ1-1|TRBV28|-
CASSPQVNTEAFF
TGTGCCAGCAGTCCACAGGTGAACACTGAAGCTTTCTTT
>-|TRBJ1-2|TRBV5-4|-
CASSLMGGANYGYTF
TGTGCCAGCAGCTTGATGGGAGGGGCCAACTATGGCTACACCTTC
>-|TRBJ1-3|TRBV7-8|TRBD1
CASSLPPTTGGFGNTIYF
TGTGCCAGCAGCTTACCACCCACGACAGGGGGATTTGGAAACACCATATATTTT
>few|TRBJ2-2|TRBV15|-
CATSPGAWGGDTGELFF
TGTGCCACCAGCCCCGGTGCGTGGGGCGGTGACACCGGGGAGCTGTTTTTT
>-|TRBJ1-3|TRBV6-1|-
CASRVSSGNTIYF
TGTGCCAGCAGGGTGAGCTCTGGAAACACCATATATTTT
>-|TRBJ2-3|TRBV4-1|-
CASSQVLVTDTQYF
TGCGCCAGCAGCCAAGTTCTAGTCACAGATACGCAGTATTTT
>-|TRBJ2-4|TRBV28|TRBD1
CASSLPGTGGKNIQYF
TGTGCCAGCAGTTTACCGGGGACAGGGGGCAAGAACATTCAGTACTTC
>once|TRBJ2-3|TRBV7-2|TRBD2
CASSLRLAGEAWGTDTQYF
TGTGCCAGCAGCTTAAGGCTAGCGGGAGAAGCTTGGGGCACAGATACGCAGTATTTT
>-|TRBJ2-7|TRBV7-9|-
CASSHRDTSAEQYF
TGTGCCAGCAGTCACCGGGACACCAGCGCCGAGCAGTACTTC
>-|TRBJ1-1|TRBV19|-
CASSTLYVGEGKNTEAFF
TGTGCCAGTAGTACCCTTTACGTAGGGGAGGGGAAGAACACTGAAGCTTTCTTT
>-|TRBJ2-5|TRBV7-9|-
CASSDIMGGSKETQYF
TGTGCCAGCAGCGACATTATGGGGGGTTCGAAAGAGACCCAGTACTTC
>many|TRBJ2-1|TRBV7-2|-
CASSFPERLQFF
TGTGCCAGCAGCTTCCCAGAAAGACTACAGTTCTTC
>-|TRBJ1-1|TRBV29-1|-
CSVEEAGRAFF
TGCAGCGTTGAAGAGGCAGGGAGGGCTTTCTTT
>few|TRBJ1-5|TRBV28|TRBD1
CASSPTGDNQPQHF
TGTGCCAGCAGCCCGACAGGGGACAATCAGCCCCAGCATTTT
>-|TRBJ1-4|TRBV6-5|-
CASSYRLAATNEKLFF
TGTGCCAGCAGTTACAGATTAGCGGCAACTAATGAAAAACTGTTTTTT
>few|TRBJ2-1|TRBV19|TRBD2
CASSSSGRFRNEQFF
TGTGCCAGTAGTTCTAGCGGGAGGTTTCGGAATGAGCAGTTCTTC
>-|TRBJ2-5|TRBV7-9|-
CASSYLGDQETQYF
TGTGCCAGCAGCTACCTTGGAGATCAAGAGACCCAGTACTTC
>-|TRBJ1-2|TRBV29-1|-
CSVGQNHPGYTF
TGCAGCGTTGGGCAGAATCACCCCGGCTACACCTTC